Below, 28 T cell receptor beta chains from the same sample are listed, as sequenced in a study of control samples from healthy donors and cancer patients. Assay: immunoSEQ multiplex PCR; the TCRdb copy retains only in-frame clones and omits some. This sample has about 160,000 clones, with around 90% found just once. Sequenced sample: blood. Receptor source: a man in his thirties or forties in good health.

This rearrangement joins TRBV6-2 or TRBV6-3 to TRBJ1-5, with D uncertain. Germline V gene data show CDR1 as MNHEY and CDR2 as SVGEGT. The CDR3 has 14 residues. V lost 2 bases and J 2 bases, leaving 7 bases between the germline ends. The CDR3 region is CASSYLGGNQPQHF. DNA for the CDR3: TGTGCCAGCAGTTACCTCGGAGGCAATCAGCCCCAGCATTTT.

The CDR3 DNA reads as TGTGCCAGCCAGGGGAGGGGGCTTAATGAAAAACTGTTTTTT. It encodes CASQGRGLNEKLFF. The chain recombines TRBV27 with TRBJ1-4, with TRBD1 identical over 7 bases. Germline V CDR1 and CDR2: MNHEY, SMNVEV (reference sequence). The CDR3 contains 14 residues. The J segment lost 4 bases and the V segment lost 8 bases, leaving 7 bases of the junction unmatched.

In this sample, this clone turned up once. This rearrangement joins TRBV11-3 to TRBJ2-7; 7 bases line up with TRBD1. J was trimmed by 6 bases and V by 5 bases; bases with no gene match: 7. This CDR3 region has 13 residues. The germline V gene encodes CDR1 SGHNT and CDR2 YENEEA. The chain's CDR3 is CASSINDRAEQYF. The CDR3, as DNA: TGTGCCAGCAGCATCAACGACAGGGCCGAGCAGTACTTC.

This clone has just one count. The chain has TRBV2 and TRBJ1-6; maybe TRBD1 (5 bases). V was trimmed by 4 bases and J by 7 bases, leaving 11 bases between them. Germline CDR1 SNHLY, CDR2 FYNNEI. This CDR3 has 14 residues. This CDR3 reads CASSGRVKNSPLHF. The CDR3 DNA reads TGTGCCAGCAGTGGCAGGGTGAAGAATTCACCCCTCCACTTT.

The CDR3: CASSFLDSREKLFF. CDR3 DNA sequence: TGTGCCAGCAGTTTCCTGGACAGTAGAGAAAAACTGTTTTTT. The genes are TRBV28 and TRBJ1-4, with a possible D match to TRBD1 (6 bases). V dropped 3 bases and J dropped 8 bases, with 13 bases sitting between them. Germline V gene data show CDR1 as MDHEN and CDR2 as SYDVKM. CDR3 length: 14 residues.

This clone was recorded a few times. The rearrangement joins TRBV14 to TRBJ2-5; no reliable D call. The CDR3 consists of 15 residues. V was cut by 6 bases and J by 3 bases, with 17 bases left in between. The germline gives CDR1 SGHDN, CDR2 FVKESK. Written as DNA, the CDR3 is TGTGCCAGCAGGGAAACGGCAAAGGCAGAAGAGACCCAGTACTTC. Translating it yields CASRETAKAEETQYF.

This clone was observed once. V gene TRBV5-4 combines with J gene TRBJ2-1, with 9 bases matching TRBD1. J was trimmed by 5 bases and V by 4 bases; bases with no gene match: 7. CDR3 length: 15 amino acids. Germline CDR1 and CDR2: SGHNT and YYREEE (reference sequence). DNA of the CDR3: TGTGCCAGCAGCCTAGGAGGGACAGGGAACAATGAGCAGTTCTTC. This codes for CASSLGGTGNNEQFF. The variable domain in full, completed from reference TRBV5-4 and TRBJ2-1, reads ETGVTQSPTHLIKTRGQQVTLRCSSQSGHNTVSWYQQALGQGPQFIFQYYREEENGRGNFPPRFSGLQFPNYSSELNVNALELDDSALYLCASSLGGTGNNEQFFGPGTRLTVL.

The gene calls are TRBV7-2 and TRBJ2-1; D is undetermined. With 4 bases removed from V and 13 bases from J, the gap between germline ends came to 11 bases. CDR3 length: 11 amino acids. CDR1 and CDR2 from the germline V gene are SGHTA and FQGNSA. CDR3 nucleotide sequence: TGTGCCAGCAGCTCCTCGGTAAAACAGTTCTTC. Translated, it gives CASSSSVKQFF.

This chain joins TRBV19 and TRBJ1-5, with no clear D. V lost 1 base and J 3 bases, leaving 10 bases between the germline ends. Germline CDR1 reads LNHDA; CDR2 reads SQIVND (reference sequence). The CDR3 totals 15 residues. CDR3: CASSIAGALNQPQHF. The CDR3 nucleotides are TGTGCCAGTAGTATAGCTGGTGCCCTCAATCAGCCCCAGCATTTT.

The genes are TRBV4-2 and TRBJ2-2; tentatively, D is TRBD2 (5 bases). V gave up 4 bases and J gave up 1 base, with 10 bases separating them. The CDR3 extends over 15 amino acids. The V gene's germline CDR1 is LGHNA and CDR2 YNFKEQ. The CDR3 is CASSLGEGNTGELFF. The CDR3 DNA follows: TGTGCCAGCAGCCTCGGTGAGGGGAACACCGGGGAGCTGTTTTTT.

Remarks on this clone: Other DNA sequences in this specimen translate into the identical CDR3. This chain uses TRBV6-1 with TRBJ1-6, with D perhaps TRBD1 (5 bases). Trimming shortened V by 2 bases and J by 9 bases, and 8 bases separated the two germline ends. The CDR3 is 13 residues long. Germline CDR1 is MNHNS and CDR2 is SASEGT. CDR3 sequence reads: CASSEYGGSPLHF. CDR3 sequence (DNA): TGTGCCAGCAGTGAATATGGGGGTTCACCCCTCCACTTT.

The CDR3 region has the DNA TGTGCCAGCAGCCTCCGGGATTTTGACAATGAGCAGTTCTTC. It specifies CASSLRDFDNEQFF. The V gene is TRBV5-4, the J gene TRBJ2-1; TRBD2 is a possible D gene (5 bases). Trimming stripped 4 bases from V and 5 bases from J, with 13 bases between. This CDR3 is built from 14 residues. CDR1 and CDR2 from the germline V gene are SGHNT and YYREEE (reference sequence).

The chain joins TRBV2 to TRBJ2-3; no clear D gene. The CDR3 spans 13 residues. With 0 bases removed from V and 7 bases from J, the gap between germline ends came to 8 bases. From germline, CDR1 is SNHLY and CDR2 FYNNEI. This CDR3 reads CASSEAPAYTQYF. The CDR3 nucleotides read TGTGCCAGCAGTGAAGCTCCAGCCTATACGCAGTATTTT.

The rearrangement links TRBV13 to TRBJ1-1; 9 positions agree with TRBD1. The length of the CDR3 is 14 residues. J lost 4 bases, V lost 5 bases, and 5 bases had no gene match. The germline V gene encodes CDR1 PRHDT and CDR2 FYEKMQ (reference sequence). In DNA form, the CDR3 reads TGTGCCAGCAGCCCCCCGACAGGGGGCACTGAAGCTTTCTTT. It is translated as CASSPPTGGTEAFF.

Comments on this clone: Other nucleotide sequences from this sample produce the same CDR3. The chain links TRBV19 to TRBJ2-2, with D perhaps being TRBD1 or TRBD2 (5 bases each). Trimming left V 1 base short and J 2 bases short, with 11 bases between. The CDR3 spans 16 residues. Germline lookup yields CDR1 LNHDA and CDR2 SQIVND (reference sequence). The CDR3 bases are TGTGCCAGTAGTATAGGTGGGACGGCTAACACCGGGGAGCTGTTTTTT. It is translated as CASSIGGTANTGELFF. The full variable domain, in which reference TRBV19 and TRBJ2-2 provide the parts outside the CDR3, is DGGITQSPKYLFRKEGQNVTLSCEQNLNHDAMYWYRQDPGQGLRLIYYSQIVNDFQKGDIAEGYSVSREKKESFPLTVTSAQKNPTAFYLCASSIGGTANTGELFFGEGSRLTVL.

This chain joins TRBV7-9 and TRBJ1-5, with TRBD1 identical over 8 bases. Germline V gives CDR1 SEHNR, CDR2 FQNEAQ (reference sequence). J lost 10 bases, V lost 3 bases, and 11 bases had no gene match. This CDR3 spans 15 amino acids. DNA of the CDR3: TGTGCCAGCAGCTTCGTTTTACAGGGGGACGGACCCCAGCATTTT. This translates into CASSFVLQGDGPQHF.

The chain uses TRBV24-1 and TRBJ2-3; TRBD2 is a possible D gene (6 bases). Germline values: CDR1 KGHDR, CDR2 SFDVKD. CDR3 length equals 10 residues. Trimming removed 9 bases at V and 6 bases at J, with 6 bases between. CDR3 sequence (DNA): TGTGCCACCGGGGGGGATACGCAGTATTTT. It specifies CATGGDTQYF.

The rearrangement links TRBV6-6 to TRBJ1-3; TRBD1 is a possible D gene (6 bases). V was trimmed by 6 bases and J by 6 bases, leaving 15 bases between them. Looked up from germline, CDR1 is MNHNY and CDR2 is SVGAGI (reference sequence). The CDR3 sequence is 14 residues long. CDR3 sequence (DNA): TGTGCCAGCAGCCTCACAGGGATTGTAAACACCATATATTTT. It yields the protein CASSLTGIVNTIYF.

The V and J genes are TRBV6-1 and TRBJ2-1, with TRBD2 as a possible D gene (5 bases). The CDR3 sequence is 15 residues long. Between the trimmed V and J ends, which lost 0 bases and 8 bases, there was a span of 14 bases. The germline gives CDR1 MNHNS, CDR2 SASEGT. The CDR3 DNA reads TGTGCCAGCAGTGAAGCAAGAGGGCCGGCGGATGAGCAGTTCTTC. Residues: CASSEARGPADEQFF.

CDR3 amino acids: CASSLNILFSYTF. CDR3 in DNA: TGTGCCAGCAGTTTAAACATCCTGTTCAGCTACACCTTC. The chain couples TRBV12-3 or TRBV12-4 to TRBJ1-2; no reliable D call. This CDR3 region has 13 residues. Trimming removed 2 bases from V and 9 bases from J, with 13 bases in between.

The chain uses TRBV19 and TRBJ2-1; TRBD2 matches 14 bases. This CDR3 is built from 18 residues. V was clipped by 3 bases and J by 1 base; unmatched bases: 5. Germline V gene lookup returns CDR1 LNHDA and CDR2 SQIVND (reference sequence). This CDR3 is CASSIGTSGGVSYNEQFF. CDR3 DNA: TGTGCCAGTAGTATCGGGACTAGCGGGGGAGTATCCTACAATGAGCAGTTCTTC.

The CDR3 DNA reads as TGTGCCAGCTCACCACCTTACAGCGGCCCCTACGAGCAGTACTTC. Encoded protein: CASSPPYSGPYEQYF. This chain uses TRBV18 with TRBJ2-7; maybe TRBD2 (5 bases). CDR1 is KGHSH, CDR2 LQKENI, per germline. The CDR3 loop spans 15 amino acids. V lost 0 bases and J 2 bases, leaving 11 bases between the germline ends.

The chain recombines TRBV29-1 with TRBJ1-4, with D tentatively TRBD1 (5 bases). Germline CDR1 SQVTM, CDR2 ANQGSEA. The CDR3 is made up of 10 amino acids. The ends were cut back, 6 bases at V and 8 bases at J, with 7 bases in the middle. CDR3 in amino acids: CSVGEEKLFF. As DNA, the CDR3 is TGCAGCGTGGGGGAGGAAAAACTGTTTTTT. The full variable domain, rest sourced from reference TRBV29-1 and TRBJ1-4, is SAVISQKPSRDICQRGTSLTIQCQVDSQVTMMFWYRQQPGQSLTLIATANQGSEATYESGFVIDKFPISRPNLTFSTLTVSNMSPEDSSIYLCSVGEEKLFFGSGTQLSVL.

This rearrangement joins TRBV9 to TRBJ2-7; unclear D gene. In germline, CDR1 is SGDLS, CDR2 YYNGEE. Trimming took 4 bases from V and 3 from J, leaving 14 bases between them. CDR3 length: 14 residues. The CDR3 is CASSLGPFGYEQYF. The CDR3, as DNA: TGTGCCAGCAGCCTAGGACCATTCGGCTACGAGCAGTACTTC.

The CDR3 DNA follows: TGTGCCAGCAGCTTAGCGCGGACAGATACGCAGTATTTT. Translated: CASSLARTDTQYF. The chain links TRBV7-2 to TRBJ2-3; D is ambiguous. CDR1 and CDR2 from the germline V gene are SGHTA and FQGNSA. This CDR3 has 13 residues. V shed 0 bases and J shed 3 bases, with 4 bases lying between them.

The chain couples TRBV7-9 to TRBJ1-2; D call uncertain. The CDR3 runs 10 residues. Germline V gene sequence: CDR1 SEHNR, CDR2 FQNEAQ (reference sequence). V was pared by 1 base and J by 6 bases, with 0 bases between. CDR3 residues: CASSLDGYTF. The DNA for the CDR3 is TGTGCCAGCAGCTTAGATGGCTACACCTTC.

This clone was seen only once. This chain uses TRBV7-9 with TRBJ2-3; D gene ambiguous. The CDR3 has 14 amino acids. Germline values: CDR1 SEHNR, CDR2 FQNEAQ (reference sequence). Trimming removed 6 bases at V and 2 bases at J, with 12 bases between. The CDR3 DNA is TGTGCCAGCAGTCAGAATAATCCCACAGATACGCAGTATTTT. Translation: CASSQNNPTDTQYF.

The rearrangement uses TRBV7-2 and TRBJ1-5; D not certain. Looked up from germline, CDR1 is SGHTA and CDR2 is FQGNSA. There are 14 residues in the CDR3. The V end lost 8 bases, the J end lost 0 bases, and 11 bases lay between the germline ends. CDR3 in DNA: TGTGCCAGCGGCGACACCTATAGCAATCAGCCCCAGCATTTT. This encodes CASGDTYSNQPQHF.